In its sample, the clone carrying this T cell receptor (beta chain) was seen many times. Its antigen is not identified. The CDR3 is 14 residues long. Germline CDR1 reads DFQATT; CDR2 reads SNEGSKA (reference sequence). The V and J ends lost 1 base and 5 bases respectively, with 12 bases between them. The data were taken from a study of CD8 T cells in ankylosing spondylitis. TCRdb fed the 5' RACE reads into MiXCR, producing one record per CDR3 protein. The sample has around 490,000 distinct CDR3 sequences, approximately 5.3% seen once. Study observations and caveats: Characteristic, it appeared, of ankylosing spondylitis blood was a TCR beta motif of about eight highly homologous variants. Disease-associated clonotypes exhibited CD8+ identity and were relatively infrequent in peripheral blood. Earlier work had already found some motif variants in reactive arthritis synovial fluid and blood.

The sequenced material came from blood, either unsorted or a sorted T cell fraction (not recorded which). The receptor was isolated from a male donor with ankylosing spondylitis. The gene calls are TRBV20-1 and TRBJ2-1; maybe TRBD2 (5 bases). This chain's CDR3 is CSARGPRTDNEQFF. DNA of the CDR3: TGCAGTGCTAGAGGCCCGAGGACTGACAATGAGCAGTTCTTC.